One sample yielded the 18 T cell receptor delta chains listed below, sequenced in a study of gamma-delta chains in newborns, infants, children. TCRdb re-analyzed the reads via CATT. Of more than 1,500 delta-chain clones in the sample, less than 50% were seen once. The sample was blood. The receptors were gathered from a child who had a fever.

Remarks on this clone: This could be a read error, since a much larger clone is one nucleotide away. This chain uses TRDV2 with TRDJ1; TRDD3 matches 7 bases. CDR3 length: 22 amino acids. Trimming removed 6 bases from V and 0 bases from J; junction bases left unmatched: 30. Germline lookup yields CDR1 GEAIGNYY and CDR2 EKD. The CDR3 bases are TGTGCCTGTACACCGCTCAGTTGGTCTGGGGGGTCCGATGAAGGGTACACCGATAAACTCATCTTT. It translates to CACTPLSWSGGSDEGYTDKLIF.

A remark on this clone: Given a much more abundant clone one base away, this may be a read error. The same CDR3 also results from other DNA sequences found in this sample. V and J are TRDV1 and TRDJ1; 11 bases are a match to TRDD3. The junction had 33 bases not matched to a gene; V was cut back by 0 bases and J by 0 bases. This CDR3 has 27 residues. The germline gives CDR1 TSWWSYY, CDR2 QGS. The CDR3 reads CALGELSVWHGGDWGIRGRLYTDKLIF. The CDR3 DNA is TGTGCTCTTGGGGAACTATCTGTTTGGCACGGTGGGGACTGGGGGATAAGGGGTCGACTGTACACCGATAAACTCATCTTT.

A few counts support this clone. The V gene is TRDV2, the J gene TRDJ3; TRDD3 aligns across 7 bases. J was trimmed by 0 bases and V by 0 bases; bases with no gene match: 25. This CDR3 is built from 25 residues. Germline V CDR1 and CDR2: GEAIGNYY, EKD. The CDR3 region is CACDTVGQIEDPGGHHSWDTRQMFF. The CDR3 DNA reads as TGTGCCTGTGACACCGTCGGGCAAATCGAAGACCCTGGGGGTCACCACTCCTGGGACACCCGACAGATGTTTTTC.

As regards this clone: A read error may be the cause here, since a much bigger clone is one base away. This chain links TRDV2 with TRDJ3; 11 bases are a match to TRDD3. Germline values: CDR1 GEAIGNYY, CDR2 EKD. The CDR3 consists of 21 residues. CDR3 protein: CACDRIGGSGGYSRDTRQMFF. The CDR3 DNA is TGTGCCTGTGATCGGATTGGAGGGTCTGGGGGATACTCCCGGGACACCCGACAGATGTTTTTC.

The chain has TRDV2 and TRDJ1, with 9 nucleotides matching TRDD3. With V trimmed by 0 bases and J by 0 bases, 25 bases remained unmatched. Germline values: CDR1 GEAIGNYY, CDR2 EKD. The CDR3 runs 23 residues. DNA of the CDR3: TGTGCCTGTGACACCGTACGGGGGGGGGATACCCCGACGAAACAACCCGACACCGATAAACTCATCTTT. It yields the protein CACDTVRGGDTPTKQPDTDKLIF.

By share, this clone counts as medium-sized (0.01 to 0.1%). This could be a read error, since a much larger clone is one nucleotide away. The V call is TRDV1, the J call TRDJ1; possible D gene TRDD3, 7 bases. CDR1 and CDR2 from the germline V gene are TSWWSYY and QGS. The CDR3 totals 20 residues. V lost 4 bases and J lost 0, with 27 bases in between. As DNA, the CDR3 is TGTGCTCTTGGGGGAGTAGCGTTCCTATCTGGGGGCCTCGACACCGATAAACTCATCTTT. It codes for CALGGVAFLSGGLDTDKLIF.

This clone is labeled large (0.1 to 1%). Within the sample, other DNA sequences also encode this same CDR3. The V and J genes are TRDV2 and TRDJ1, with 8 bases fitting TRDD3. V shed 8 bases, J shed 1 base, and the junction held 8 bases outside the gene matches. The CDR3 is made up of 14 amino acids. The germline V gene has CDR1 GEAIGNYY and CDR2 EKD. The CDR3: CASYGIRGTDKLIF. DNA of the CDR3: TGTGCCTCCTACGGGATACGGGGCACCGATAAACTCATCTTT.

Regarding this clone: The junction and the germline gene differ at one end; a read error may be behind it. This same CDR3 is encoded by further DNA sequences in the sample. The chain is built from TRDV2 and TRDJ1, with 9 bases lining up with TRDD3. The CDR3 has 19 residues. Germline V gene sequence: CDR1 GEAIGNYY, CDR2 EKD. CDR3 loop: CARDTVSPTGGEGTDKLIF. The CDR3 nucleotides are TGTGCCCGTGACACCGTCTCCCCTACTGGGGGAGAGGGGACTGATAAACTCATCTTT.

Details on this clone: A clone one base away is much larger, so this may be a read error. This chain connects TRDV2 to TRDJ1; the D gene is possibly TRDD3 (6 bases). The CDR3 has 21 residues. Between the trimmed V and J ends, which lost 0 bases and 0 bases, there was a span of 28 bases. CDR1 and CDR2 from the germline V gene are GEAIGNYY and EKD. CDR3 DNA sequence: TGTGCCTGTGACACCGTTGGCCCCCAGTCCCCAGGGGGGACGCACACCGATAAACTCATCTTT. Its translation: CACDTVGPQSPGGTHTDKLIF.

In this sample, this clone turned up once. This probably arose from a read error, given a far larger clone one base away. This chain links TRDV2 with TRDJ3; possibly TRDD3 for D (5 bases). This CDR3 is built from 21 residues. Germline V gene sequence: CDR1 GEAIGNYY, CDR2 EKD. Between the trimmed V and J ends, which lost 3 bases and 0 bases, there was a span of 23 bases. CDR3 bases: TGTGCCTGTGACTCCATCGTTTTGGGGCCCCAGGGCTCCTGGGACACCCGACAGATGTTTTTC. It encodes CACDSIVLGPQGSWDTRQMFF.

In its sample, this clone ranks as medium-sized (0.01 to 0.1%). Other DNA sequences in the sample encode the same CDR3. The gene calls are TRDV2 and TRDJ3; TRDD3 matches 10 bases. The V segment lost 3 bases and the J segment 0 bases; nucleotides outside the gene matches: 7. The germline V gene has CDR1 GEAIGNYY and CDR2 EKD. The CDR3 is 19 amino acids. The CDR3 DNA follows: TGTGCCTGTGACGCCCTGGGGGATATTGACTCCTGGGACACCCGACAGATGTTTTTC. Its protein is CACDALGDIDSWDTRQMFF.

As concerns this clone: A far larger clone lies a single base away; this is likely a read error. The same CDR3 also results from other DNA sequences found in this sample. The gene calls are TRDV2 and TRDJ1; 7 bases line up with TRDD3. The CDR3 sequence is 15 residues long. Germline V gives CDR1 GEAIGNYY, CDR2 EKD. The CDR3 region is CACDTVGGPELKLIF. The CDR3 DNA is TGTGCCTGTGACACCGTTGGGGGACCTGAATTGAAACTCATCTTC.

Notes on this clone: A much larger clonotype is one base distant, so this may be a read error. The rearrangement uses TRDV2 and TRDJ1; 12 bases are shared with TRDD3. In germline, CDR1 is GEAIGNYY, CDR2 EKD. The CDR3 contains 19 residues. The CDR3 bases are TGTGCCTGTGACACCGTTCTGGGGGATACGCATATAGACACCGATAAACTCACCTTT. Residues: CACDTVLGDTHIDTDKLTF.

This clone is deemed large (0.1 to 1%). This same CDR3 is encoded by further DNA sequences in the sample. The chain has TRDV2 and TRDJ2; the match to TRDD3 covers 13 bases. J gave up 3 bases and V 0 bases, and 9 bases lay outside the gene matches. The V gene's germline CDR1 is GEAIGNYY and CDR2 EKD. The CDR3 contains 19 residues. The CDR3 is CACDTLRTGGYGLTAQLFF. CDR3 coding DNA: TGTGCCTGTGACACCCTTCGTACTGGGGGATACGGCCTGACAGCACAACTCTTCTTT.

In its sample, this clone is large. A far more abundant clone sits one base away, making this likely a read error. This chain connects TRDV3 to TRDJ1; TRDD3 aligns across 11 bases. The CDR3 extends over 17 amino acids. After removal of 3 bases from V and 1 base from J, the junction contained 13 bases not matched to a gene. Germline CDR1 and CDR2: TVYSNPD and GDNSRS (reference sequence). The CDR3 DNA is TGTGCCTTGAAACCGGGATACTGGGGGATAAGCACCGATAAACTCATCTTT. As protein: CALKPGYWGISTDKLIF.

On this clone itself: TCRdb's listed protein matches a much larger clone and diverges from this DNA's translation at residue 8, likely through a read error; the protein shown comes from the DNA. This chain connects TRDV3 to TRDJ1; TRDD3 is a possible D gene (5 bases). Germline V gene lookup returns CDR1 TVYSNPD and CDR2 GDNSRS (reference sequence). Trimming stripped 2 bases from V and 3 bases from J, with 25 bases between. CDR3 length equals 17 residues. This CDR3 is CAFCNQGTRFGSDKLIF. The DNA for the CDR3 is TGTGCCTTTTGTAACCAGGGGACACGCTTCGGTTCCGATAAACTCATCTTT.

This clone is medium-sized in the sample. V gene TRDV2 combines with J gene TRDJ3; the D gene is possibly TRDD3 (6 bases). V lost 1 base and J 0 bases, leaving 24 bases between the germline ends. This CDR3 is 22 amino acids long. Germline V CDR1 and CDR2: GEAIGNYY, EKD. The CDR3 loop reads CACDTTDGGDRKSSWDTRQMFF. CDR3 nucleotide sequence: TGTGCCTGTGACACTACAGATGGGGGGGACCGGAAAAGCTCCTGGGACACCCGACAGATGTTTTTC.

As regards this clone: A much larger clone differs from this one at a single base, so this may be a read error. This chain joins TRDV2 and TRDJ3; 13 nucleotides match TRDD3. The CDR3 contains 22 residues. Germline-derived CDR1 and CDR2 are GEAIGNYY and EKD. This chain's CDR3 is CACDTASTGGYAGSWDTQQMFF. DNA of the CDR3: TGTGCCTGTGACACGGCCAGTACTGGGGGATACGCAGGCTCCTGGGACACCCAACAGATGTTTTTC.